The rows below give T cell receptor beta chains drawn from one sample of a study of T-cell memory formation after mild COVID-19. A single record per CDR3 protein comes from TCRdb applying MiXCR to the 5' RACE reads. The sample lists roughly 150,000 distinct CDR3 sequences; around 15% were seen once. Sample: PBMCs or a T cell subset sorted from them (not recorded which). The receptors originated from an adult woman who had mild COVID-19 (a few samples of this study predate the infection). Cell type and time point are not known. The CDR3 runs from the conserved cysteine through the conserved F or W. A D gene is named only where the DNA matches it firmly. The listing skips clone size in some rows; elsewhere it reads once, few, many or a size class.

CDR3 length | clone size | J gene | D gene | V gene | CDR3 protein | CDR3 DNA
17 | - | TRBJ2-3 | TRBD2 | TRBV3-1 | CASSQEPSGPPKDTQYF | TGTGCCAGCAGCCAAGAGCCTAGCGGTCCCCCTAAGGATACGCAGTATTTT
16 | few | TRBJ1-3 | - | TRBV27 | CASSRMGATSGNTIYF | TGTGCCAGTTCAAGAATGGGGGCCACCTCTGGAAACACCATATATTTT
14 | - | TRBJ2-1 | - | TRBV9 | CASSPRGVGNEQFF | TGTGCCAGCAGCCCGCGCGGGGTGGGCAATGAGCAGTTCTTC
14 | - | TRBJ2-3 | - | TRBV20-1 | CSARESPFRDTQYF | TGCAGTGCTAGAGAATCCCCATTTCGAGATACGCAGTATTTT
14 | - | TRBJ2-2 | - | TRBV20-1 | CSAREAGHTGELFF | TGCAGTGCTAGAGAGGCAGGGCATACCGGGGAGCTGTTTTTT
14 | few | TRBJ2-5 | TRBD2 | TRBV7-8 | CASSSWRGEETQYF | TGTGCCAGCAGCTCCTGGCGGGGGGAAGAGACCCAGTACTTC
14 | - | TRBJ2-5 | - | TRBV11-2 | CASRGGASQETQYF | TGTGCCAGCAGAGGAGGGGCCTCCCAAGAGACCCAGTACTTC
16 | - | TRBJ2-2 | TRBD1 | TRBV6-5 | CASRGTGTGGPGELFF | TGTGCCAGCAGGGGAACCGGGACAGGGGGCCCCGGGGAGCTGTTTTTT
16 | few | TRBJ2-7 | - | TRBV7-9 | CASSPPRSGPNYEQYF | TGTGCCAGCAGCCCGCCTAGGTCAGGGCCTAACTACGAGCAGTACTTC
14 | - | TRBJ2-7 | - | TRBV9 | CASGPGPSPYEQYF | TGTGCCAGCGGACCGGGCCCCAGCCCCTACGAGCAGTACTTC
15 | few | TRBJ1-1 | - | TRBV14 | CASSRWRFQNTEAFF | TGTGCCAGCAGCCGTTGGAGGTTCCAGAACACTGAAGCTTTCTTT
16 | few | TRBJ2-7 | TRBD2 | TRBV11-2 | CASSLTSGGLRGEQYF | TGTGCCAGCAGCTTAACTAGCGGGGGCCTAAGGGGCGAGCAGTACTTC
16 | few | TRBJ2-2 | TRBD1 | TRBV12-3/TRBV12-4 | CASSFRRQGNTGELFF | TGTGCCAGCAGTTTTAGGAGACAGGGAAACACCGGGGAGCTGTTTTTT
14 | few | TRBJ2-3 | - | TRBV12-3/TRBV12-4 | CASSSDSSTDTQYF | TGTGCCAGCAGCTCGGACAGCAGCACAGATACGCAGTATTTT
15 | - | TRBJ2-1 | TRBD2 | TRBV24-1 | CATSDATGTSGKQFF | TGTGCCACCAGTGATGCTACCGGGACTAGCGGGAAGCAGTTCTTC
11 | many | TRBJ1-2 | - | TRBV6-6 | CASRSRQGYTF | TGTGCCAGCAGATCCAGACAAGGCTACACCTTC
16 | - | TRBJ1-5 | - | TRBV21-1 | CASSPELQGVNQPQHF | TGTGCCAGCAGCCCAGAACTACAGGGTGTTAATCAGCCCCAGCATTTT
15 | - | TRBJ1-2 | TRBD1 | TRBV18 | CASSPQETGGFGYTF | TGTGCCAGCTCACCACAGGAGACAGGGGGCTTTGGCTACACCTTC
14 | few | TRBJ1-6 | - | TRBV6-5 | CASSYRQGWSPLHF | TGTGCCAGCAGTTACCGTCAGGGTTGGTCACCCCTCCACTTT
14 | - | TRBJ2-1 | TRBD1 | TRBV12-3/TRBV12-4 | CASIGTGAYNEQFF | TGTGCCAGCATCGGGACAGGGGCGTACAATGAGCAGTTCTTC
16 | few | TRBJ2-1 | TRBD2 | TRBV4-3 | CASSQEASGRVNEQFF | TGCGCCAGCAGCCAAGAGGCTAGCGGGAGGGTAAATGAGCAGTTCTTC
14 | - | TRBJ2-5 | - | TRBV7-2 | CASSLAPQVDTQYF | TGTGCCAGCAGCTTAGCCCCACAGGTAGATACCCAGTACTTC
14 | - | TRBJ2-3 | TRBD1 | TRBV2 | CASNRDSFTDTQYF | TGTGCCAGCAATCGGGACAGCTTCACAGATACGCAGTATTTT
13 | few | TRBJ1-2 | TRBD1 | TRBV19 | CASSGDSSYGYTF | TGTGCCAGTAGTGGGGACAGTAGTTATGGCTACACCTTC